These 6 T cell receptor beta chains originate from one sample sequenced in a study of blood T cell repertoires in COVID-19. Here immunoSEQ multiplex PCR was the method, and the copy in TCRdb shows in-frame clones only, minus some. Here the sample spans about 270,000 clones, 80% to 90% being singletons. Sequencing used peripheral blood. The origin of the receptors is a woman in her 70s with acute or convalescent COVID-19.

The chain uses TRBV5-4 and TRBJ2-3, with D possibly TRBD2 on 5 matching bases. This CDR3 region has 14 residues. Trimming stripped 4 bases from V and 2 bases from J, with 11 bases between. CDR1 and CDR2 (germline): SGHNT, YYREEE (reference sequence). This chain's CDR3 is CASSVDLPTDTQYF. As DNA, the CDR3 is TGTGCCAGCAGCGTGGACTTACCCACAGATACGCAGTATTTT.

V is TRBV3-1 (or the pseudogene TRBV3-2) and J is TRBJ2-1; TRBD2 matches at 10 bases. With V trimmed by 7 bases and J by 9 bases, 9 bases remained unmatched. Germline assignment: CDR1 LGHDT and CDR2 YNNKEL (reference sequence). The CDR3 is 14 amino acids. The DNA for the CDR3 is TGTGCCAGCACGCGAGCGGGGGGGCGGGTTGAGCAGTTCTTC. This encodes CASTRAGGRVEQFF.

The chain's CDR3 is CASSPGQGASGYTF. In DNA, the CDR3 is TGTGCCAGCAGCCCTGGACAGGGGGCATCCGGCTACACCTTC. The gene calls are TRBV7-9 and TRBJ1-2, with 11 bases matching TRBD1. The CDR3 contains 14 residues. Looked up from germline, CDR1 is SEHNR and CDR2 is FQNEAQ (reference sequence). Trimming took 5 bases from V and 8 from J; bases not matched to a gene: 7.

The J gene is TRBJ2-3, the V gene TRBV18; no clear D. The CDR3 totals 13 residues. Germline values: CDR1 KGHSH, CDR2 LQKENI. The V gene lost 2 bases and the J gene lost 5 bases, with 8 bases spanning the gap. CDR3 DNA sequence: TGTGCCAGCTCACCAGGGCCTGGAGATACGCAGTATTTT. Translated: CASSPGPGDTQYF. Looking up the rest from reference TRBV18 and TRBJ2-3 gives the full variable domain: NAGVMQNPRHLVRRRGQEARLRCSPMKGHSHVYWYRQLPEEGLKFMVYLQKENIIDESGMPKERFSAEFPKEGPSILRIQQVVRGDSAAYFCASSPGPGDTQYFGPGTRLTVL.

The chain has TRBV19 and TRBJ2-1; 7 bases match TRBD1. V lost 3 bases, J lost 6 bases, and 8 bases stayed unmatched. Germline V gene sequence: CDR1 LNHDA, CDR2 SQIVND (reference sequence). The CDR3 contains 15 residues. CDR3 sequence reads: CASSMQDRFPNEQFF. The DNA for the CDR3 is TGTGCCAGTAGTATGCAGGACAGGTTTCCCAATGAGCAGTTCTTC.

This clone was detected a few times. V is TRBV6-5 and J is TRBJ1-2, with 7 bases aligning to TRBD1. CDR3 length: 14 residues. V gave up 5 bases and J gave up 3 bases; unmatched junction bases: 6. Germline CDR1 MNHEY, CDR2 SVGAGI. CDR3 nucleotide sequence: TGTGCCAGCAGTCCGACAGGGACAGACTATGGCTACACCTTC. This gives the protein CASSPTGTDYGYTF.